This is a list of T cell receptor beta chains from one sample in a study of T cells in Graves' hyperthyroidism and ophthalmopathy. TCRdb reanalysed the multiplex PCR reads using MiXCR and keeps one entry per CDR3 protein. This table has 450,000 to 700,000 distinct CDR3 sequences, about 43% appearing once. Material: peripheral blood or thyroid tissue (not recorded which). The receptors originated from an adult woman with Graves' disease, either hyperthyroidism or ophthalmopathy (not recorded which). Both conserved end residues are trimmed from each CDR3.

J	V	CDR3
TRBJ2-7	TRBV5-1	ASSSQASSYEQY
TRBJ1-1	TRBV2	ASREFEAF
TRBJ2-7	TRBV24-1	ATWVYEQY
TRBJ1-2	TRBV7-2	ASSLGSTGNYGYT
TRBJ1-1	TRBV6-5	ASSRDGANTEAF
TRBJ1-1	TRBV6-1	ASEDGSENTEAF
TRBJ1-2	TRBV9	ASSPPGGKGYGYT
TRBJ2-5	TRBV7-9	ASSLGSGTSGETQY
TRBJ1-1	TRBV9	ASSIEGGDTEAF
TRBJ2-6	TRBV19	ASSMLWEGSGANVLT
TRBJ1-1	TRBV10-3	AISEAGRDTEAF
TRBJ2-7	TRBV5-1	ASSPKGTPYEQY
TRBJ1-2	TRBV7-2	ASSIPGQGAYGYT
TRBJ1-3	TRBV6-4	ASSYRPVSGNTIY
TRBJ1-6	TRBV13	ASSLGSGRGSPLH
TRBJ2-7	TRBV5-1	ASSLGGLAGFSGEQY
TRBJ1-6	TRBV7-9	ASSAWGGYNSPLH
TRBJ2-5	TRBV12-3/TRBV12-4	ASSYGTRETQY
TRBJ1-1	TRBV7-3	ASSKGGANTEAF
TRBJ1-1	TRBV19	ASSILGFAEAF
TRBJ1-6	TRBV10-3	AISESTVYNSPLH
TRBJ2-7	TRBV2	ASNSLGVEQY
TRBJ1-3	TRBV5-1	ASSVDRESGNTIY
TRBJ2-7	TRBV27	ASSLSMQGIYEQY
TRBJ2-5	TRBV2	ASNRQGVMYEQETQY
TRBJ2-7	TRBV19	ASGMGHSYEQY
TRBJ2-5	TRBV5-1	ASSYSGTGRETQY
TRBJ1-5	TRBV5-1	ASSLTGANQLQH
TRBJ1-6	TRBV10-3	AISVDRGFNSPLH
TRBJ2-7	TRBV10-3	AISESGLAGVDEQY
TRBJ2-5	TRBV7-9	ASSSGQGEETQY
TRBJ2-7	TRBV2	ASSGEPAYEQY
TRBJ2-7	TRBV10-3	AISALWTGIRGYEQY
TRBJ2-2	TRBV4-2	ASSPKWDTGELF
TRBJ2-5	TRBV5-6	ASSFEGAVETQY
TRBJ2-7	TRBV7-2	ASSPDSATYEQY
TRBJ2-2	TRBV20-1	SAGRVTGELF
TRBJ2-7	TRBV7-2	ASSPDRGQGAYEQY
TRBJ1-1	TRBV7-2	ASSLVEGARTEAF
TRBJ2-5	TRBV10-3	AIRGQGPETQY
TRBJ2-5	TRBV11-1	ASSFHHGTAQETQY
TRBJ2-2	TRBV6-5	ASSYVAGDGELF
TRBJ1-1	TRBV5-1	ASSLDGRKNTEAF
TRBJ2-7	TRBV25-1	ASSESPARAEQY
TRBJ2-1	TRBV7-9	ASSASGGAPYNEQF
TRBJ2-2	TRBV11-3	ASSLNTAGTGELF
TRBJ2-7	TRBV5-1	ASSLRDASYEQY
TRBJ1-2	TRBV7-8	ASSTRTGAMRGYT